The clone carrying this T cell receptor beta chain has more than one count but fewer than ten. The data stem from a study of blood T cell repertoires in COVID-19. Study as a whole: Both acute and convalescent COVID-19 samples were obtained from the United States, Italy and Spain.

The data were produced by immunoSEQ multiplex PCR, yet TCRdb's version contains in-frame clones alone and is incomplete. The repertoire holds 130,000 to 150,000 clones, with roughly 80% as singletons. One Seattle source followed patients from active infection through their disease course. V shed 3 bases, J shed 8 bases, and the junction held 7 bases outside the gene matches. Germline V gene lookup returns CDR1 LGHDT and CDR2 YNNKEL (reference sequence). The CDR3 length is 14 residues. Sequencing was carried out using peripheral blood. This receptor was obtained from a woman in her 70s with COVID-19, enrolled during active disease. The rearrangement uses TRBV3-1 (or the pseudogene TRBV3-2) and TRBJ1-2; TRBD1 matches at 9 bases. The CDR3 sequence is CASSQGQGVLGYTF. CDR3 in DNA: TGTGCCAGCAGCCAGGGACAGGGAGTTTTGGGCTACACCTTC.